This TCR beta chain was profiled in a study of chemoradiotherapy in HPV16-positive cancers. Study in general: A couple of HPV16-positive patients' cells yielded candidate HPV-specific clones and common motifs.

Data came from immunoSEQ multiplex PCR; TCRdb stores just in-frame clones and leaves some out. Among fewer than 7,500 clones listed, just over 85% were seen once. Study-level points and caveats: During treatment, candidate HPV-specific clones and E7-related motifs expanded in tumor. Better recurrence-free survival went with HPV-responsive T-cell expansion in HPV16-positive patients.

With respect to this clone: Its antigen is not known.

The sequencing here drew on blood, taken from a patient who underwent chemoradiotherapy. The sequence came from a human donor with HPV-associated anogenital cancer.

CDR3 sequence (DNA): TGCAGCGTAAGAAGACCCCCTCCCTACAATGAGCAGTTCTTC. It specifies CSVRRPPPYNEQFF. This chain connects TRBV29-1 to TRBJ2-1, with unresolved D. V lost 6 bases, J lost 2 bases, and 14 bases lay in between. Germline CDR1 SQVTM, CDR2 ANQGSEA. This CDR3 is built from 14 residues.